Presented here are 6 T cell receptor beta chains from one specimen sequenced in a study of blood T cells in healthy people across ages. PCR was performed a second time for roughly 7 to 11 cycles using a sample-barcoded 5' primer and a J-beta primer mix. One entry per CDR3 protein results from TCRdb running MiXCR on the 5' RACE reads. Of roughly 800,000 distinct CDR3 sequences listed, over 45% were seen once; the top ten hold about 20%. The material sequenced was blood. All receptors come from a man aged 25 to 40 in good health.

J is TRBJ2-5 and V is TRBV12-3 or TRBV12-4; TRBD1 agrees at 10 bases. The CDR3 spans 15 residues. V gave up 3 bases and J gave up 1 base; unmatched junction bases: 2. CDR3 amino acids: CASSLTGGVQETQYF. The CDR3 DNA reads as TGTGCCAGCAGTTTGACAGGGGGCGTCCAAGAGACCCAGTACTTC.

Written as DNA, the CDR3 is TGTGCCACCAGAATGGGAGGAAATTTGAACACTGAAGCTTTCTTT. It translates to CATRMGGNLNTEAFF. V and J are TRBV27 and TRBJ1-1; D call uncertain. V lost 10 bases and J 0 bases, leaving 18 bases between the germline ends. Germline-derived CDR1 and CDR2 are MNHEY and SMNVEV (reference sequence). The CDR3 extends over 15 amino acids.

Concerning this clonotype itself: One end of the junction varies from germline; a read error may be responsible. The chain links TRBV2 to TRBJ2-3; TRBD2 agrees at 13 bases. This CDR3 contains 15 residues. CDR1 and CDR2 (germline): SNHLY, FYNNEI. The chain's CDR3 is CANSGLAGVTDTQYF. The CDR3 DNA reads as TGTGCCAACAGTGGACTAGCGGGGGTCACAGATACGCAGTATTTT.

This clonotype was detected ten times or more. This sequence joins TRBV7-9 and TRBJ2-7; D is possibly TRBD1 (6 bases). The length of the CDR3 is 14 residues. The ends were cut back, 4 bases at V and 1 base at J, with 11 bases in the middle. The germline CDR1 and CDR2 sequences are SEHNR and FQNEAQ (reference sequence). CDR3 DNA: TGTGCCAGCAGCTCCCATCAGGGGTCCTACGAGCAGTACTTC. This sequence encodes CASSSHQGSYEQYF.

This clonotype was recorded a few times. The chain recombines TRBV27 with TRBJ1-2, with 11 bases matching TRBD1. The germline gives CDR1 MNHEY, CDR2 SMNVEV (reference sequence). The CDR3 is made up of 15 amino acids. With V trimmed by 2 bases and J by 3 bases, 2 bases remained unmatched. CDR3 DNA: TGTGCCAGCAGTTTAATGGGACAGGGGGACTATGGCTACACCTTC. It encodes CASSLMGQGDYGYTF.

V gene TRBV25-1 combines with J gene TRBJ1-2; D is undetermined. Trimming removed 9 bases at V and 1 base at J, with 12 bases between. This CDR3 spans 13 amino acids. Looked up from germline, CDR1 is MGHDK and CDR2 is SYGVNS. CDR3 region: CARGVQRNYGYTF. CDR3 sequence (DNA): TGTGCCAGGGGCGTGCAGCGTAACTATGGCTACACCTTC.